This TCR beta chain originates from a study of CD8+CD57+ T cells in acquired aplastic anemia. As for the study in general: Isolated CD4+ and CD8+ cells, once sorted, yielded DNA averaging roughly 3.4 ug. Study-wide results and limits: No significant difference in CD8+ Simpson's diversity was found between patients and controls. Nearly 30 was the count of CD8+ CDR3 sequences that patients shared with controls.

Patients selected for sequencing had displayed CD8+CD57+ cell expansion by flow cytometry. Genomic DNA provided the template from which TCR beta VDJ and CDR3 profiles were obtained. One entry per CDR3 protein, called by TCRdb with MiXCR from the reads. The table records around 79,000 distinct CDR3 sequences, 70% of them present only once. Details on this clonotype: The antigen is unknown.

Germline V gene data show CDR1 as SEHNR and CDR2 as FQNEAQ (reference sequence). The CDR3 runs to 14 residues. The junction had 3 bases not matched to a gene; V was cut back by 6 bases and J by 4 bases. The chain carries TRBV7-9 and TRBJ2-7, with 13 bases lining up with TRBD2. The sample consisted of sorted CD4+, CD8+, or CD8+CD57+ T cells (not recorded which) from PBMCs. The TCR sequence derives from a human donor with aplastic anemia. The chain's CDR3 is CASRRTSGGYEQYF. In DNA form, the CDR3 reads TGTGCCAGCAGACGGACTAGCGGGGGATACGAGCAGTACTTC.